The clone carrying this T cell receptor beta chain was recorded once. This CDR3 spans 14 amino acids. With V trimmed by 6 bases and J by 7 bases, 4 bases remained unmatched. Germline V gene sequence: CDR1 MNHEY, CDR2 SMNVEV (reference sequence). The record originates from a study of cytomegalovirus exposure and HLA in healthy donors. Study details: Earlier findings included more than 95 million unique TCR beta sequences obtained from 150 million to 200 million T cells.

Primers: 60 Vbeta forward and 13 Jbeta reverse. Repertoires were generated with immunoSEQ multiplex PCR, while TCRdb's copy carries only in-frame clones and drops some. This sample carries tens of thousands of clones, approximately 80% of them seen once, and the ten largest clones take roughly 25%. Sequenced sample: PBMCs. The chain has TRBV27 and TRBJ2-2, with 11 bases lining up with TRBD1. This clonotype was sampled from a woman between 50 and 59 years old in good health and CMV-seropositive. Written as DNA, the CDR3 is TGTGCCAGCAGGAGGACAGGGGGCGGCGGGGAGCTGTTTTTT. Amino acids: CASRRTGGGGELFF.